This T cell receptor (beta chain) is from a study of response to subunit inactivated influenza vaccine. This clonotype was recorded a few times. Its antigen is undetermined. Study-wide results and limits: That few new T cells are recruited by each seasonal influenza vaccination was the authors' suggestion.

CDR1 and CDR2 from the germline V gene are DFQATT and SNEGSKA (reference sequence). The CDR3 has 16 residues. J gave up 0 bases and V 6 bases, and 7 bases lay outside the gene matches. TCRdb called the RT-PCR reads again in MiXCR, with one record for every CDR3 protein. The top ten hold 3% to 3.5% of the sample, which has around 530,000 distinct CDR3 sequences, 15% to 20% seen once. The chain uses TRBV20-1 and TRBJ2-1, with 11 bases that match TRBD2. The sequencing used CD4+ T cells sorted from PBMCs, collected 23 to 25 months after vaccination. This receptor was obtained from a man aged 50-75 years who received an inactivated influenza vaccine. CDR3 sequence: CSAALAGAVSYNEQFF. The CDR3 DNA is TGCAGTGCCGCACTAGCGGGGGCGGTCTCCTACAATGAGCAGTTCTTC.